The 31 T cell receptor beta chains below come from one sample, sequenced in a study of human T cells and chemical hapten exposure. Time point meaning: patch test 1, 2 weeks after DPC sensitization. Treatment defined: therapeutic diphenylcyclopropenone sensitization with weekly scalp DPC. TCRdb itself ran the RACE reads through MiXCR, one entry per CDR3 protein. The table lists more than 95,000 distinct CDR3 sequences, 9% to 13% of them singletons, with just over 1.4% in the top ten. The sample in question was whole blood, obtained in connection with sensitization to the hapten diphenylcyclopropenone (DPC). All receptors derive from a woman aged 50 to 60 with alopecia areata. Some clones in this sample may be carry-over from other donors' samples.

On this clonotype itself: This may be a read error: a much more frequent sequence differs by one nucleotide. This chain uses TRBV7-2 with TRBJ1-1; 7 bases map to TRBD1. CDR3 length: 17 amino acids. V lost 4 bases, J lost 1 base, and 12 bases stayed unmatched. The germline gives CDR1 SGHTA, CDR2 FQGNSA. This CDR3 is CASSSPRGQWPNTEAFF. CDR3 DNA: TGTGCCAGCAGCTCCCCTCGGGGACAGTGGCCGAACACTGAAGCTTTCTTT.

This clonotype was seen repeatedly, ten times or more. This CDR3 reads CASGLAGAGDTQYF. Written as DNA, the CDR3 is TGTGCCAGCGGACTAGCGGGGGCCGGAGATACGCAGTATTTT. J is TRBJ2-3 and V is TRBV7-9, with 13 bases aligning to TRBD2. V lost 8 bases and J lost 5; bases outside the gene matches: 4. Germline lookup yields CDR1 SEHNR and CDR2 FQNEAQ (reference sequence). This CDR3 has 14 amino acids. The complete variable domain, with remaining parts taken from reference TRBV7-9 and TRBJ2-3, reads DTGVSQNPRHKITKRGQNVTFRCDPISEHNRLYWYRQTLGQGPEFLTYFQNEAQLEKSRLLSDRFSAERPKGSFSTLEIQRTEQGDSAMYLCASGLAGAGDTQYFGPGTRLTVL.

There are many counts of this clonotype. The gene calls are TRBV12-3 or TRBV12-4 and TRBJ1-5; possible D gene TRBD1, 5 bases. The CDR3 is 11 residues long. Trimming stripped 7 bases from V and 9 bases from J, with 10 bases between. The CDR3 loop reads CASTLGGPQHF. In DNA, the CDR3 is TGTGCCAGCACGCTGGGGGGGCCCCAGCATTTT.

This clonotype was counted between two and nine times. The rearrangement links TRBV6-2 or TRBV6-3 to TRBJ1-5, with D possibly being TRBD1 (6 bases). Germline CDR1 MNHEY, CDR2 SVGEGT. V lost 5 bases, J lost 2 bases, and 13 bases lay in between. The CDR3 has 15 residues. The CDR3 protein is CASSPQGLGNQPQHF. DNA for the CDR3: TGTGCCAGCAGTCCACAGGGATTGGGCAATCAGCCCCAGCATTTT.

This clonotype was counted only a few times. This rearrangement joins TRBV7-9 to TRBJ2-5; TRBD1 agrees at 7 bases. Per the germline V gene, CDR1 is SEHNR and CDR2 is FQNEAQ (reference sequence). Trimming removed 5 bases from V and 3 bases from J; junction bases left unmatched: 9. The CDR3 spans 15 residues. The CDR3 DNA sequence: TGTGCCAGCAGCCCTGGGACAGACAACAAAGAGACCCAGTACTTC. It translates to CASSPGTDNKETQYF.

Remarks on this clonotype: Being one base from a much bigger clone, this may be a read error. The rearrangement uses TRBV3-1 and TRBJ2-7; no definite D call. There are 14 residues in the CDR3. Trimming pared 4 bases from V and 8 bases from J, leaving 18 bases between. Per the germline V gene, CDR1 is LGHDT and CDR2 is YNNKEL (reference sequence). Here the CDR3 DNA reads TGTGCCAGCAGCCCATCCCGACCACTCAGCAAGCAGTACTTC. Amino acids: CASSPSRPLSKQYF.

This clonotype was seen only a few times. The chain is built from TRBV18 and TRBJ1-4; no definite D call. CDR1 KGHSH and CDR2 LQKENI come from the germline V gene. The V end lost 3 bases, the J end lost 7 bases, and 15 bases lay between the germline ends. The CDR3 loop spans 15 amino acids. CDR3 DNA: TGTGCCAGCTCACCTCGTCAGAATATGGGTGAAAAACTGTTTTTT. It codes for CASSPRQNMGEKLFF.

Only a few counts were recorded for this clonotype. The limits of the CDR3 on the DNA are not certain, so only TCRdb's listed CDR3 is given. The chain couples TRBV7-5 to TRBJ2-7; the table's D call, TRBD2, was not checked against the DNA. TRBV7-5 is given as a pseudogene. The CDR3 length is 17 residues, termini included. The CDR3 sequence is CISVPEALSGGAYEQYF.

This clonotype has ten or more counts. The chain carries TRBV7-9 and TRBJ1-4, with 8 bases fitting TRBD1. Germline CDR1 is SEHNR and CDR2 is FQNEAQ (reference sequence). J was trimmed by 8 bases and V by 3 bases; bases with no gene match: 8. CDR3 length: 15 residues. CDR3 nucleotide sequence: TGTGCCAGCAGCTTTGTTACAGGGGGACTGGAAAAACTGTTTTTT. Protein product: CASSFVTGGLEKLFF.

This chain links TRBV28 with TRBJ2-2; TRBD2 might be the D (6 bases). V lost 8 bases and J 7 bases, leaving 14 bases between the germline ends. CDR1 and CDR2 from the germline V gene are MDHEN and SYDVKM. CDR3 length: 13 amino acids. CDR3 residues: CASAAGDGGELFF. The DNA for the CDR3 is TGTGCCAGCGCAGCGGGTGATGGCGGGGAGCTGTTTTTT.

The chain uses TRBV11-2 and TRBJ2-1; 11 bases map to TRBD2. Trimming took 5 bases from V and 4 from J; bases not matched to a gene: 4. The CDR3 runs 15 residues. Germline V CDR1 and CDR2: SGHAT, FQNNGV. The CDR3 sequence: CASSPTSGGYNEQFF. CDR3 nucleotides: TGTGCCAGCAGCCCCACTAGCGGGGGTTACAATGAGCAGTTCTTC.

Only a few counts were recorded for this clonotype. The chain uses TRBV20-1 and TRBJ1-5; weak D call: TRBD1 (6 bases). Germline CDR1 is DFQATT and CDR2 is SNEGSKA (reference sequence). The CDR3 runs 14 residues. The V gene lost 4 bases and the J gene lost 4 bases, with 14 bases spanning the gap. The CDR3, as DNA: TGCAGTGCTATCCAGGGGTCTCGGAATCAGCCCCAGCATTTT. This codes for CSAIQGSRNQPQHF.

The V and J genes are TRBV28 and TRBJ1-1; no clear D gene. V was shortened by 6 bases and J by 5 bases, with 16 bases between the two germline ends. Germline V gene sequence: CDR1 MDHEN, CDR2 SYDVKM. This CDR3 spans 14 amino acids. The CDR3 here is CASRIPSFRTEAFF. CDR3 in DNA: TGTGCCAGCAGGATCCCAAGCTTTCGGACTGAAGCTTTCTTT.

This chain links TRBV3-1 with TRBJ1-2, with 8 bases fitting TRBD1. CDR3 length: 14 residues. With V trimmed by 1 base and J by 3 bases, 1 base remained unmatched. CDR1 is LGHDT, CDR2 YNNKEL, per germline (reference sequence). The CDR3 DNA is TGTGCCAGCAGCCAAGCAGGGGGCGACTATGGCTACACCTTC. Protein product: CASSQAGGDYGYTF.

This clonotype was observed a handful of times. This chain connects TRBV28 to TRBJ1-2, with D unresolved. This CDR3 has 13 amino acids. From germline, CDR1 is MDHEN and CDR2 SYDVKM. V was trimmed by 6 bases and J by 5 bases, leaving 13 bases between them. The CDR3: CASRAAEKYGYTF. The CDR3 DNA is TGTGCCAGCAGGGCCGCGGAGAAATATGGCTACACCTTC.

The rearrangement uses TRBV20-1 and TRBJ1-6; the D is unclear. Germline V gene data show CDR1 as DFQATT and CDR2 as SNEGSKA (reference sequence). The CDR3 spans 14 residues. V lost 0 bases to trimming and J lost 6 bases, with 9 bases between them. In nucleotides, the CDR3 is TGCAGTGCTAGAGAAGTTAGCCGTAATTCACCCCTCCACTTT. Its translation: CSAREVSRNSPLHF.

This clonotype was seen only a few times. This rearrangement joins TRBV10-1 to TRBJ1-4; TRBD1 might be the D (6 bases). Per the germline V gene, CDR1 is WNHNN and CDR2 is SYGVQD (reference sequence). This CDR3 has 14 amino acids. V lost 6 bases, J lost 8 bases, and 16 bases lay in between. The CDR3 DNA follows: TGCGCCAGCAGCGCCGGGACAACGGGAGAAAAACTGTTTTTT. Its protein is CASSAGTTGEKLFF.

This clonotype has ten or more counts. The rearrangement uses TRBV4-3 and TRBJ1-3, with D unclear. Trimming stripped 3 bases from V and 0 bases from J, with 12 bases between. CDR1 is LGHNA and CDR2 is YSLEER in the germline V gene. The CDR3 has 16 residues. CDR3 nucleotides: TGCGCCAGCAGCCAGGGCGGACGGAACTCTGGAAACACCATATATTTT. Protein product: CASSQGGRNSGNTIYF.

V gene TRBV10-3 combines with J gene TRBJ2-5; D might be TRBD1 (6 bases). CDR1 is ENHRY, CDR2 SYGVKD, per germline. The CDR3 sequence is 14 residues long. The V and J ends lost 9 bases and 1 base respectively, with 15 bases between them. In DNA, the CDR3 is TGTGCCATATCCGGACAGTCGCCCCAAGAGACCCAGTACTTC. Translating it yields CAISGQSPQETQYF.

CDR3 in amino acids: CASSVTNSGELFF. In DNA form, the CDR3 reads TGTGCCAGCAGCGTAACCAACTCCGGGGAGCTGTTTTTT. V is TRBV9 and J is TRBJ2-2; no definite D call. Trimming pared 1 base from V and 6 bases from J, leaving 7 bases between. The germline V gene encodes CDR1 SGDLS and CDR2 YYNGEE. The CDR3 contains 13 residues.

Only a few counts were recorded for this clonotype. V usage is TRBV28 and J usage is TRBJ2-7; TRBD1 matches at 10 bases. The ends lost 1 base at V and 2 bases at J; junction bases unmatched: 11. Germline V gene data show CDR1 as MDHEN and CDR2 as SYDVKM. This CDR3 is 18 amino acids long. Here the CDR3 reads CASSLFLSKGQGPYEQYF. The CDR3 bases are TGTGCCAGCAGTTTATTCCTTTCGAAGGGACAGGGGCCCTACGAGCAGTACTTC.

The J gene is TRBJ2-3, the V gene TRBV6-2 or TRBV6-3, with unresolved D. The V and J ends lost 2 bases and 3 bases respectively, with 3 bases between them. The CDR3 sequence is 12 residues long. Germline CDR1 MNHEY, CDR2 SVGEGT. The CDR3 DNA sequence: TGTGCCAGCAGTTACCCTACAGATACGCAGTATTTT. As protein: CASSYPTDTQYF.

This clonotype showed up just a few times. V gene TRBV28 combines with J gene TRBJ1-4; 7 nucleotides align to TRBD1. The CDR3 sequence is 16 residues long. V gave up 6 bases and J gave up 2 bases; unmatched junction bases: 9. From germline, CDR1 is MDHEN and CDR2 SYDVKM. The CDR3 nucleotides are TGTGCCAGCAGAGCCGAAGGGACAGTGACTAATGAAAAACTGTTTTTT. This sequence encodes CASRAEGTVTNEKLFF.

The V gene is TRBV11-2, the J gene TRBJ1-1; no clear D gene. Between the trimmed V and J ends, which lost 3 bases and 0 bases, there was a span of 14 bases. CDR3 length equals 16 residues. Germline V gives CDR1 SGHAT, CDR2 FQNNGV. The CDR3 reads CASSFNPTRVNTEAFF. The CDR3 nucleotides are TGTGCCAGCAGCTTTAACCCCACAAGGGTGAACACTGAAGCTTTCTTT.

This clonotype has just a few counts. V usage is TRBV6-2 or TRBV6-3 and J usage is TRBJ1-1; D is uncertain. The CDR3 consists of 15 residues. CDR1 and CDR2 (germline): MNHEY, SVGEGT. Trimming cost V 0 bases and J 6 bases, with 14 bases left between them. CDR3 sequence reads: CASSYSTEIQAEAFF. The CDR3 DNA follows: TGTGCCAGCAGTTACTCTACTGAAATACAAGCTGAAGCTTTCTTT.

The chain couples TRBV5-5 to TRBJ2-3; no firm D call. CDR3 size: 14 residues. V gave up 0 bases and J gave up 2 bases, with 7 bases separating them. In germline, CDR1 is SGHKS, CDR2 YYEKEE (reference sequence). The chain's CDR3 is CASSLVELTDTQYF. In nucleotides, the CDR3 is TGTGCCAGCAGCTTGGTGGAGCTCACAGATACGCAGTATTTT.

This rearrangement joins TRBV20-1 to TRBJ2-5; 10 nucleotides match TRBD2. The CDR3 is made up of 15 amino acids. Germline V gene sequence: CDR1 DFQATT, CDR2 SNEGSKA (reference sequence). Germline trimming cut 4 bases from V and 1 base from J; bases unmatched to any gene: 6. In DNA form, the CDR3 reads TGCAGTGCTATGGGACTAGCGCGTACCCAAGAGACCCAGTACTTC. It yields the protein CSAMGLARTQETQYF.

There are many counts of this clonotype. The CDR3 DNA sequence: TGCAGCGTTTCGAACTCGGGGCTTGGCTACACCTTC. This encodes CSVSNSGLGYTF. This chain joins TRBV29-1 and TRBJ1-2, with a tentative D call TRBD1 (5 bases). Germline assignment: CDR1 SQVTM and CDR2 ANQGSEA. The CDR3 sequence is 12 residues long. Trimming left V 5 bases short and J 7 bases short, with 14 bases between. Variable domain in full (rest from reference TRBV29-1 and TRBJ1-2): SAVISQKPSRDICQRGTSLTIQCQVDSQVTMMFWYRQQPGQSLTLIATANQGSEATYESGFVIDKFPISRPNLTFSTLTVSNMSPEDSSIYLCSVSNSGLGYTFGSGTRLTVV.

This clonotype was counted at least ten times. The CDR3 loop reads CASSPFSRIQETQYF. In nucleotides, the CDR3 is TGTGCCAGCAGTCCCTTCTCCCGCATACAAGAGACCCAGTACTTC. This chain links TRBV27 with TRBJ2-5; D unclear. Germline lookup yields CDR1 MNHEY and CDR2 SMNVEV (reference sequence). The CDR3 runs 15 residues. V was trimmed by 5 bases and J by 2 bases, leaving 15 bases between them.

The chain joins TRBV5-5 to TRBJ2-3, with a weak D call TRBD2 (6 bases). The CDR3 consists of 14 residues. The germline gives CDR1 SGHKS, CDR2 YYEKEE (reference sequence). With 4 bases removed from V and 2 bases from J, the gap between germline ends came to 11 bases. The CDR3 DNA sequence: TGTGCCAGCAGCCCCGGGACTCTCACAGATACGCAGTATTTT. Its translation: CASSPGTLTDTQYF.

This clonotype was found many times. This chain uses TRBV28 with TRBJ1-2; no clear D. The V end was cut by 3 bases, the J end by 4 bases, with 6 bases between. The germline gives CDR1 MDHEN, CDR2 SYDVKM. The CDR3 contains 12 residues. CDR3 bases: TGTGCCAGCAGTTTGCGCGGCTATGGCTACACCTTC. Its translation is CASSLRGYGYTF.